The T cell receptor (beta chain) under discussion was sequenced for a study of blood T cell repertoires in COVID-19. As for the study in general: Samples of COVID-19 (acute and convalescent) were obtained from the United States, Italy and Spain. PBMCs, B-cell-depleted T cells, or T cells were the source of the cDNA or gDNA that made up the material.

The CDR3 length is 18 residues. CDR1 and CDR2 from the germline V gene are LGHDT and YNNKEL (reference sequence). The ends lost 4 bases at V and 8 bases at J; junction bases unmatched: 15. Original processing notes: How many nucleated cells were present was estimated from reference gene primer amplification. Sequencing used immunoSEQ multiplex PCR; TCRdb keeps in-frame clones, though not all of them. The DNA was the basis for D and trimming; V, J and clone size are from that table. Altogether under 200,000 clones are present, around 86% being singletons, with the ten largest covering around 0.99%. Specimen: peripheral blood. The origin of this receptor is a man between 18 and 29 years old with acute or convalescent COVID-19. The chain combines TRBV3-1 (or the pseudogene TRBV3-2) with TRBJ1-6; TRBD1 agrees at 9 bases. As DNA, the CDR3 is TGTGCCAGCAGCCCCGTCTACTCCGGGACAGGGAATGATTCACCCCTCCACTTT. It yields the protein CASSPVYSGTGNDSPLHF.